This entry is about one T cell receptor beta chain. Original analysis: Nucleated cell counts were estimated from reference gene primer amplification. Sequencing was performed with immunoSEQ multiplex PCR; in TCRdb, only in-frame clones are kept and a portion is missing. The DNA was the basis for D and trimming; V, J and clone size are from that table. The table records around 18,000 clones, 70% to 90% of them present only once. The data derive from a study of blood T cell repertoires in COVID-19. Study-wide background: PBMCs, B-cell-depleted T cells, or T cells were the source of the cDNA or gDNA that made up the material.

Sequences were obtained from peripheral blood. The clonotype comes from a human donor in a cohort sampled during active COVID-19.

The chain's CDR3 is CASPNTHLNTEAFF. The CDR3 region has the DNA TGTGCCAGCCCAAACACCCATTTGAACACTGAAGCTTTCTTT. The chain recombines TRBV6-4 with TRBJ1-1, with no clear D. V was pared by 8 bases and J by 0 bases, with 13 bases between. Germline CDR1 reads MRHNA; CDR2 reads SNTAGT. This CDR3 is 14 amino acids long.